One T cell receptor (beta chain) is described in this entry. Antigen unknown. The entry originates in a study of radiotherapy plus CTLA-4 blockade in lung cancer. Study background: Objective response was observed in approximately 18% of patients, and disease control in roughly 30%. Study-level findings and limits: Early clone dynamics of blood T cells, plus interferon-beta, reportedly predicted response best. Radiotherapy plus ipilimumab was followed by expansion in blood of tumor-derived TCR clones.

The CDR3 has 12 residues. Per the germline V gene, CDR1 is SQVTM and CDR2 is ANQGSEA. Trimming pared 4 bases from V and 5 bases from J, leaving 12 bases between. Patients in the study, people with chemo-refractory metastatic non-small-cell lung cancer, received focal radiation plus ipilimumab CTLA-4 blockade. Clones were sequenced by immunoSEQ multiplex PCR, and TCRdb holds only the in-frame ones, with some missing. The profile shows about 24,000 clones, about two thirds of them singletons. The TCR was taken from a human donor with non-small cell lung cancer whose response to radiotherapy plus ipilimumab could not be evaluated. The V and J genes are TRBV29-1 and TRBJ2-7; D remains ambiguous. The source material was peripheral blood, sampled from a patient treated with radiotherapy plus ipilimumab. CDR3 nucleotides: TGCAGCGTTGCTCCGGTCCGGGACGAGCAGTACTTC. It specifies CSVAPVRDEQYF.